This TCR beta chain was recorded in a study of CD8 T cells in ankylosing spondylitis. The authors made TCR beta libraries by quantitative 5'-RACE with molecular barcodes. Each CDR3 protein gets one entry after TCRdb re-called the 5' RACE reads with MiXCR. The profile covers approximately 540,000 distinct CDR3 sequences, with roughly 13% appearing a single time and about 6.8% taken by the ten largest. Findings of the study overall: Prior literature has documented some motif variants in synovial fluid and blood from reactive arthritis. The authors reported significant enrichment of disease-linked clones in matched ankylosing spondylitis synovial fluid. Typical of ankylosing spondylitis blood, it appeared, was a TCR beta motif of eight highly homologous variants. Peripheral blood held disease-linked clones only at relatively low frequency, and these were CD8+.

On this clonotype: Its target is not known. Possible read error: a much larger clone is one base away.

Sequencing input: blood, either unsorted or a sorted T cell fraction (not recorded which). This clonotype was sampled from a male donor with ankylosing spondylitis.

CDR3 nucleotides: TGTGCCAGCAGCCAAGGGTGGCGGGATGGCCGGACCGGGGAGCTGTTTTTT. Translation gives CASSQGWRDGRTGELFF. The V call is TRBV4-2, the J call TRBJ2-2, with a tentative D call TRBD2 (6 bases). This CDR3 contains 17 residues. The V end lost 1 base, the J end lost 5 bases, and 17 bases lay between the germline ends. CDR1 is LGHNA and CDR2 is YNFKEQ in the germline V gene.